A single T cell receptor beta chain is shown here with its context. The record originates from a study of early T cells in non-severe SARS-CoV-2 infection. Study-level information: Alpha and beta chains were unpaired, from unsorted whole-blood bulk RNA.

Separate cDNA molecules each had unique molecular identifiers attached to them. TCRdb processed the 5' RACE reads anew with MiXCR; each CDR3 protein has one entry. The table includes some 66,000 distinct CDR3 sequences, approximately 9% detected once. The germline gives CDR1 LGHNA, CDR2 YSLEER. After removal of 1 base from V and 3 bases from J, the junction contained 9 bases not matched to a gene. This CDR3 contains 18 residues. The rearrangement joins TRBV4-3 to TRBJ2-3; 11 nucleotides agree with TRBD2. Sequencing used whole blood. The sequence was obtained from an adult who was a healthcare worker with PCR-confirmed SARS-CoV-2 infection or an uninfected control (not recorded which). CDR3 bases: TGCGCCAGCAGCCAAGGCTCAGGGGGACTAGCGGAGACAGATACGCAGTATTTT. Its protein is CASSQGSGGLAETDTQYF.